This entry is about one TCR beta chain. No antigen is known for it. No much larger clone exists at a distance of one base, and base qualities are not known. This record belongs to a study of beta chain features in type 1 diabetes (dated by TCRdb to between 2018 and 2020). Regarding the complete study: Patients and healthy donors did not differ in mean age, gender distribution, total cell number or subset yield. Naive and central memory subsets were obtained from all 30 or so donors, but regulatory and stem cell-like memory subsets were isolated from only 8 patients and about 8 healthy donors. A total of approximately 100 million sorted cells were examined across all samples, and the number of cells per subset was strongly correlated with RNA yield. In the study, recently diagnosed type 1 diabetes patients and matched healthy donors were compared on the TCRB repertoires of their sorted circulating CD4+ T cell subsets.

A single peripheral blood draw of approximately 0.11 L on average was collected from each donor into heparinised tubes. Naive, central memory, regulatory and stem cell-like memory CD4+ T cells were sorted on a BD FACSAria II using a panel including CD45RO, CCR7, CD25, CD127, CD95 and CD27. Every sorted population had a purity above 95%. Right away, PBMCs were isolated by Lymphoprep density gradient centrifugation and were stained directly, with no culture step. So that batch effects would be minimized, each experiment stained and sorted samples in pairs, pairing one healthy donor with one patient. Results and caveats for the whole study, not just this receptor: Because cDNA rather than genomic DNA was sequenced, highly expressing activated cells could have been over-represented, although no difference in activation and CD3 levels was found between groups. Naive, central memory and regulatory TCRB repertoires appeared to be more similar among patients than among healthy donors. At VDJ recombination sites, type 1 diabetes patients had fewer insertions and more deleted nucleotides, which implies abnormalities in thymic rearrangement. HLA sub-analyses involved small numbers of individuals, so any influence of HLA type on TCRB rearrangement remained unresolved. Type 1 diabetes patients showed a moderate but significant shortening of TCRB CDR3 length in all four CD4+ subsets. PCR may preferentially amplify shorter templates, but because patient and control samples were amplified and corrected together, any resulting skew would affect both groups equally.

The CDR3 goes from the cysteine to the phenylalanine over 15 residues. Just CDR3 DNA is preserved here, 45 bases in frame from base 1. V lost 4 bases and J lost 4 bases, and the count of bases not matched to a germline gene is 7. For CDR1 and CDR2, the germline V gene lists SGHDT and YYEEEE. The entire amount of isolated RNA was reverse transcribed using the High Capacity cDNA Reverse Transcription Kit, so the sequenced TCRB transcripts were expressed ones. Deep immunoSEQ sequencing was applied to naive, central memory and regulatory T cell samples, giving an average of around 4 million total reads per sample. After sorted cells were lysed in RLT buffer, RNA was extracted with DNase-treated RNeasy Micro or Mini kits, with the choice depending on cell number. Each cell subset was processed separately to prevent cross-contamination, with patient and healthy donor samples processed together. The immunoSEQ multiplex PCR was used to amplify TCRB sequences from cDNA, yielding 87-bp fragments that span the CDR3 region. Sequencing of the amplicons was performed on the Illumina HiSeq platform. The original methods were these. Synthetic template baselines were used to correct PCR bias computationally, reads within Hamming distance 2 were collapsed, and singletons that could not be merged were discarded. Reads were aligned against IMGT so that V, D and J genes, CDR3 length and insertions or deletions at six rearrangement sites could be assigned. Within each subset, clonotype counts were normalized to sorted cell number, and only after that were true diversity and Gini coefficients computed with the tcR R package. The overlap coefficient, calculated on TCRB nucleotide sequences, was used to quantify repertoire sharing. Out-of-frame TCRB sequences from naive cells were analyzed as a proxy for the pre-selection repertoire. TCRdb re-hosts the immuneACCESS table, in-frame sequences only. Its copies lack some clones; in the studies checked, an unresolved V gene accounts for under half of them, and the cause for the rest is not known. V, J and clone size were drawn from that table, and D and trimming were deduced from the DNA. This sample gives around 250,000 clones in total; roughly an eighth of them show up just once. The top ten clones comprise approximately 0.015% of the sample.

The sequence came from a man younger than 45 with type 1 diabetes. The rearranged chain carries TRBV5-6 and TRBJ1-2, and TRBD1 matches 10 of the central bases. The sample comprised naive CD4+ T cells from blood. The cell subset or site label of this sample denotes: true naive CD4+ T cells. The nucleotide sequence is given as TGTGCCAGCAGCCTGCCGGGACAGGGGTTCTATGGCTACACCTTC. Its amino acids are CASSLPGQGFYGYTF.